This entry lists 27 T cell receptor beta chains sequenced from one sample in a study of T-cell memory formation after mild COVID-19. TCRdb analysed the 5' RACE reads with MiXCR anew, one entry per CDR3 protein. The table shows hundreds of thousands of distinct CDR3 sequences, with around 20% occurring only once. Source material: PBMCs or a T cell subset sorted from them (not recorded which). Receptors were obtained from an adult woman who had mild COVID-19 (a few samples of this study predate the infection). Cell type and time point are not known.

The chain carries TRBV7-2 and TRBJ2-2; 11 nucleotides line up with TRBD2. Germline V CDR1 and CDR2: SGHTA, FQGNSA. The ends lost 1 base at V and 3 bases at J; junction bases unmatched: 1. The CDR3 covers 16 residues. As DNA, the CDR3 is TGTGCCAGCAGCTTAGGGACTAGCGGGTACACCGGGGAGCTGTTTTTT. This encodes CASSLGTSGYTGELFF.

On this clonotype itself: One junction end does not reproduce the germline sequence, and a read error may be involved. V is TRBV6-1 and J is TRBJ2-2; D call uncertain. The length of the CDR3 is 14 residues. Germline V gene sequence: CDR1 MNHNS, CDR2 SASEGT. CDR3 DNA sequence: TGTGCCAGCAGTGAAGAAGGCAGGACCGGAGAGCTGTTTTTT. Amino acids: CASSEEGRTGELFF.

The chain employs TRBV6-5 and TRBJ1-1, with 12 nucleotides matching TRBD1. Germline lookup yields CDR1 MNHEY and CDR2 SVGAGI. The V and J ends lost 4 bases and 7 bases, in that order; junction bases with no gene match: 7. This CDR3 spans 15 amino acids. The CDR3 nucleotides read TGTGCCAGCAGTTCCGCCGGGACAGGGGGCTATGAAGCTTTCTTT. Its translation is CASSSAGTGGYEAFF.

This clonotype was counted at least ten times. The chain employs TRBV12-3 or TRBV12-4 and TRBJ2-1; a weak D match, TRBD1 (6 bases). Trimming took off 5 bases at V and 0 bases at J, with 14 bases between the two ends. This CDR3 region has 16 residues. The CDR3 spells CASSPRTVSSYNEQFF. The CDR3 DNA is TGTGCCAGCAGTCCCCGGACAGTATCCTCCTACAATGAGCAGTTCTTC.

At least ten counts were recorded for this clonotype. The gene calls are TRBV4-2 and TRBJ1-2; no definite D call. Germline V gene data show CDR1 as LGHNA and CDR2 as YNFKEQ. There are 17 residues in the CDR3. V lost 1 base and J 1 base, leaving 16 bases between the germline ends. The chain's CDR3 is CASSQGWEPTDNYGYTF. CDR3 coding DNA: TGTGCCAGCAGCCAAGGGTGGGAGCCCACAGATAACTATGGCTACACCTTC.

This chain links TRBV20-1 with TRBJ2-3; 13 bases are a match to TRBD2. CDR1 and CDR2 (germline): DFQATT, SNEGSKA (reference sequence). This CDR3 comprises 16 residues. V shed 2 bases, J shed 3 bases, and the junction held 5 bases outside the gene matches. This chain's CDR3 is CSARRLAGGGTDTQYF. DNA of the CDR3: TGCAGTGCTAGACGACTAGCGGGAGGTGGTACAGATACGCAGTATTTT.

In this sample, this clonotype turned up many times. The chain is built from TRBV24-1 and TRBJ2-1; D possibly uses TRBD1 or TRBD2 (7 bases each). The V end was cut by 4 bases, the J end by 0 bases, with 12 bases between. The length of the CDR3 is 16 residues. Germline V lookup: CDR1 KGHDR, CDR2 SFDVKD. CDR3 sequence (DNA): TGTGCCACCAGTGACCCCAGGGGGGGCTCCTACAATGAGCAGTTCTTC. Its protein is CATSDPRGGSYNEQFF.

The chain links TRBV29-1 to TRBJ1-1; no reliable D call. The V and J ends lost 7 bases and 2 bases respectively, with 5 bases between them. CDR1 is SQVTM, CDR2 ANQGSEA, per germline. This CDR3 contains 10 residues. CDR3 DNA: TGCAGCGCGTCCAACACTGAAGCTTTCTTT. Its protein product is CSASNTEAFF.

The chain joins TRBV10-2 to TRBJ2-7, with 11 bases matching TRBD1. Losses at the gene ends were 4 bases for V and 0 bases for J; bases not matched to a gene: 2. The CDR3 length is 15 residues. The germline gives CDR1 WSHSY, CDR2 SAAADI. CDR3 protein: CASSGGTGGSYEQYF. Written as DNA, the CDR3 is TGCGCCAGCAGTGGAGGGACAGGGGGCTCCTACGAGCAGTACTTC.

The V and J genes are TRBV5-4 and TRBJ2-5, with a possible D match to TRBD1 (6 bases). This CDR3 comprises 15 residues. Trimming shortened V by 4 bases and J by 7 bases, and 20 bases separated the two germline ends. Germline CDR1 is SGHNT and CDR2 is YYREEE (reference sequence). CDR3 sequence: CASSPTMDSKVTQYF. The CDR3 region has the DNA TGTGCCAGCAGCCCGACCATGGACAGTAAGGTGACCCAGTACTTC. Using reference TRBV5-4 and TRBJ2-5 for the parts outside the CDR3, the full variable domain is ETGVTQSPTHLIKTRGQQVTLRCSSQSGHNTVSWYQQALGQGPQFIFQYYREEENGRGNFPPRFSGLQFPNYSSELNVNALELDDSALYLCASSPTMDSKVTQYFGPGTRLLVL.

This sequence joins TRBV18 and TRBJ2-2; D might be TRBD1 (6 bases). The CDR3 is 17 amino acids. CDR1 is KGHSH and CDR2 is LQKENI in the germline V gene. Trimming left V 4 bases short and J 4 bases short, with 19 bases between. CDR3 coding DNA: TGTGCCAGCTCACAACGGCCTCGTCAGGGGATCACCGGGGAGCTGTTTTTT. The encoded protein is CASSQRPRQGITGELFF.

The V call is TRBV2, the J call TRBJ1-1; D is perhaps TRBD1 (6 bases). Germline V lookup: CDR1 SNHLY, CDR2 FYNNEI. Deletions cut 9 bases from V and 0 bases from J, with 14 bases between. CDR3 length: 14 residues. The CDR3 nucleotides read TGTGCCAGGACAGGACCCTTCATGAACACTGAAGCTTTCTTT. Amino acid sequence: CARTGPFMNTEAFF.

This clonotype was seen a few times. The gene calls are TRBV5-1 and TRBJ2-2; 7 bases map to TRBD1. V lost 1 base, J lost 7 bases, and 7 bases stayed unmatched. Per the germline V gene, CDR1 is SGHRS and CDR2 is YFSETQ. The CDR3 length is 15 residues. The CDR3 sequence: CASSLITGEHGELFF. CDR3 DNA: TGCGCCAGCAGCTTGATAACAGGGGAACACGGGGAGCTGTTTTTT.

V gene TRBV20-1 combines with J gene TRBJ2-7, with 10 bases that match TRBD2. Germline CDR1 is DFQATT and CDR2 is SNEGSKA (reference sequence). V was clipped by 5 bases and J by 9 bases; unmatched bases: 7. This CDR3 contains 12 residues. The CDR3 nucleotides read TGCAGTGCTTCAGCGGGGGGGCGAGTGCAGTACTTC. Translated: CSASAGGRVQYF.

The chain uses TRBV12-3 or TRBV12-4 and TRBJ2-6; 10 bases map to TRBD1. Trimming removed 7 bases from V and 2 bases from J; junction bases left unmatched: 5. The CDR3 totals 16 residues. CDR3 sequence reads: CASTPDRGAGANVLTF. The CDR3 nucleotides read TGTGCCAGCACCCCGGACAGGGGGGCTGGGGCCAACGTCCTGACTTTC.

The CDR3: CASSYSRWPRATEAFF. CDR3 DNA: TGTGCCAGCAGTTACTCAAGGTGGCCGAGGGCAACAGAAGCTTTCTTT. The chain recombines TRBV6-6 with TRBJ1-1; D gene ambiguous. Trimming cost V 0 bases and J 8 bases, with 19 bases left between them. The CDR3 is 16 residues long. CDR1 is MNHNY and CDR2 is SVGAGI in the germline V gene (reference sequence).

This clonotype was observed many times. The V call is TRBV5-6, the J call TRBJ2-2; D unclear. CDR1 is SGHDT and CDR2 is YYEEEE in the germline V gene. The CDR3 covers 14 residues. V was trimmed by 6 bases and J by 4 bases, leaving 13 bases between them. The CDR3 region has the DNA TGTGCCAGCACCCTCCAACGGTTCACCGGGGAGCTGTTTTTT. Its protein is CASTLQRFTGELFF.

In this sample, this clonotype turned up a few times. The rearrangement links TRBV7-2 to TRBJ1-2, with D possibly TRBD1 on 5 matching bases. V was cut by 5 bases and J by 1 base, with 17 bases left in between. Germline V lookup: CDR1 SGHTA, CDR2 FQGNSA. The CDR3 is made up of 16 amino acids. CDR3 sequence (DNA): TGTGCCAGCAGCCCTTTCGGGGGAACACATAACTATGGCTACACCTTC. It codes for CASSPFGGTHNYGYTF.

CDR3 region: CASSTLGTAYEQYF. The CDR3 coding sequence is TGTGCCAGCAGTACCTTAGGGACAGCCTACGAGCAGTACTTC. This rearrangement joins TRBV5-6 to TRBJ2-7; TRBD1 aligns across 7 bases. The CDR3 runs 14 residues. Germline CDR1 is SGHDT and CDR2 is YYEEEE. V trimming: 5 bases; J trimming: 2 bases; junction bases outside the gene matches: 7.

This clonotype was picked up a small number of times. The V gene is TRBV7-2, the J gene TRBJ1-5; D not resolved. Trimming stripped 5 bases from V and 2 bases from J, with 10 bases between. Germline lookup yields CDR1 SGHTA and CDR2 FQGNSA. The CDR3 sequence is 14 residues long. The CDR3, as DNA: TGTGCCAGCAGCCCTGTAGTAGGCAATCAGCCCCAGCATTTT. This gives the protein CASSPVVGNQPQHF.

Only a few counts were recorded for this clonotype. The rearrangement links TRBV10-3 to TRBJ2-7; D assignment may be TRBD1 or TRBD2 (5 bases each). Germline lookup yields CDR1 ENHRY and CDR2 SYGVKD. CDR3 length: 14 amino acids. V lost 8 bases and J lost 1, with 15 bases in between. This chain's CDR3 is CAIGDWGSSYEQYF. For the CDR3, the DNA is TGTGCCATCGGGGATTGGGGGTCTTCCTACGAGCAGTACTTC.

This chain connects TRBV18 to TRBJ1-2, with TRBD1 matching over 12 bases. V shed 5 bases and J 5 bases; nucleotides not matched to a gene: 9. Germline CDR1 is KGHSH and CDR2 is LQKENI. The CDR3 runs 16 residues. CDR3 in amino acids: CASSMPGQGAFYGYTF. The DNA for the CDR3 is TGTGCCAGCTCAATGCCGGGACAGGGGGCCTTTTATGGCTACACCTTC.

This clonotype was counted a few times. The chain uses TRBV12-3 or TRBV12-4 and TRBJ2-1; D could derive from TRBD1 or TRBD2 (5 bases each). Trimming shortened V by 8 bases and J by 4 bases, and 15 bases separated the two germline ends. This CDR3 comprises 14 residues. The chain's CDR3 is CASGYRDGYNEQFF. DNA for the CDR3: TGTGCCAGCGGATACCGGGACGGGTACAATGAGCAGTTCTTC.

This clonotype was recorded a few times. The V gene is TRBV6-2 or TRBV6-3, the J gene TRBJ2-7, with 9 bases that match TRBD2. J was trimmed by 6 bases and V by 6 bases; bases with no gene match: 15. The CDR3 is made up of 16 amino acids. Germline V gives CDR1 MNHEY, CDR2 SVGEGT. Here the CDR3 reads CASSPGLAGYLTEQYF. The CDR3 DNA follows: TGTGCCAGCAGCCCTGGGCTAGCGGGGTACCTAACCGAGCAGTACTTC.

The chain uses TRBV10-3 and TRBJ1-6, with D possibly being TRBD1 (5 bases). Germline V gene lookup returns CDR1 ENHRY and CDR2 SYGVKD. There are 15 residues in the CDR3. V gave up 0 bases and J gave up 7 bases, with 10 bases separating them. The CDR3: CAISESGTPNSPLHF. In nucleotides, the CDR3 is TGTGCCATCAGTGAGTCTGGGACGCCAAATTCACCCCTCCACTTT.

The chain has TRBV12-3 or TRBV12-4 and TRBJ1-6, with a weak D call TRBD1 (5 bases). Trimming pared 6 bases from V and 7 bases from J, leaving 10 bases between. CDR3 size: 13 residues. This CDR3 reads CASSETENSPLHF. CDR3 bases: TGTGCCAGCAGCGAGACAGAGAATTCACCCCTCCACTTT.

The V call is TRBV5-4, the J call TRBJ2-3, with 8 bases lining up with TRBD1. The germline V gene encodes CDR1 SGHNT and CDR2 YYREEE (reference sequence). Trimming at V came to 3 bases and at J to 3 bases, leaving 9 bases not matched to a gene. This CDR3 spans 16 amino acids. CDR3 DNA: TGTGCCAGCAGCTCTCGAAGGACAGGGACTACAGATACGCAGTATTTT. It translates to CASSSRRTGTTDTQYF.